This TCR beta chain appears in the sequencing data of a study of CD8+ T cells in alopecia areata. Study-wide background: Tofacitinib dosing lasted 6 to 18 months, which was then followed by 6 months off drug.

J was trimmed by 4 bases and V by 5 bases; bases with no gene match: 7. CDR1 is SGHTA, CDR2 FQGNSA, per germline. CDR3 length: 15 amino acids. Peripheral blood, together with lesional scalp punch biopsies, was collected from alopecia areata patients. Extracted from the samples, RNA was reverse transcribed into cDNA to serve as the sequencing template. Assay: immunoSEQ multiplex PCR; the TCRdb copy retains only in-frame clones and omits some. The repertoire holds about 150,000 clones, with under 60% as singletons. Material: CD8+ T cells sorted from blood, obtained at week 0. The clonotype comes from a human donor with alopecia areata. The V and J genes are TRBV7-2 and TRBJ2-5; TRBD2 matches at 10 bases. CDR3 in DNA: TGTGCCAGCAGCAACACTAGCGGGGTTCCAGAGACCCAGTACTTC. It translates to CASSNTSGVPETQYF.